These 20 T cell receptor beta chains came from one sample sequenced in a study of cytomegalovirus exposure and HLA in healthy donors. 60 Vbeta and 13 Jbeta primers were used in PCR. TCRdb's copy holds only in-frame clones and misses some; the assay was immunoSEQ multiplex PCR. The sample shows 110,000 to 150,000 clones, around 70% of them seen only once. The sample was PBMCs. These receptors all come from a woman aged 60-75 years in good health and CMV-seropositive.

J is TRBJ2-5 and V is TRBV10-1, with 7 bases that match TRBD1. J was trimmed by 5 bases and V by 5 bases; bases with no gene match: 11. CDR3 length: 15 amino acids. The V gene's germline CDR1 is WNHNN and CDR2 SYGVQD (reference sequence). CDR3 nucleotides: TGCGCCAGCAGTATGGGACAGATCGGTCAGGAGACCCAGTACTTC. This translates into CASSMGQIGQETQYF.

This chain uses TRBV30 with TRBJ1-2; D ambiguous. V was shortened by 0 bases and J by 8 bases, with 16 bases between the two germline ends. The CDR3 consists of 14 residues. Germline lookup yields CDR1 GTSNPN and CDR2 SVGIG (reference sequence). CDR3 in amino acids: CAWSVRRDSGGYTF. The DNA for the CDR3 is TGTGCCTGGAGTGTACGTCGGGATTCAGGAGGCTACACCTTC.

The J gene is TRBJ1-6, the V gene TRBV6-1; 7 bases line up with TRBD1. The CDR3 extends over 13 amino acids. Trimming at V came to 8 bases and at J to 7 bases, leaving 5 bases not matched to a gene. Germline CDR1 MNHNS, CDR2 SASEGT. CDR3 nucleotide sequence: TGTGCCAGCGTCGACAGGGACAATTCACCCCTCCACTTT. Amino acids: CASVDRDNSPLHF.

This clone was observed a handful of times. The chain has TRBV10-3 and TRBJ1-1; 9 bases agree with TRBD1. This CDR3 has 11 residues. Germline assignment: CDR1 ENHRY and CDR2 SYGVKD. J lost 7 bases, V lost 10 bases, and 4 bases had no gene match. CDR3 coding DNA: TGTGCCACACAGGGGGCGGTTGAAGCTTTCTTT. Its protein product is CATQGAVEAFF.

This rearrangement joins TRBV28 to TRBJ1-1; 7 bases are shared with TRBD1. The germline V gene encodes CDR1 MDHEN and CDR2 SYDVKM. The trim removed 5 bases at V and 4 bases at J, leaving 7 bases unmatched. The CDR3 covers 14 residues. The CDR3 sequence is CASSTQGTGTEAFF. The CDR3 bases are TGTGCCAGCAGTACACAGGGGACGGGCACTGAAGCTTTCTTT.

This clone was detected once. The chain is built from TRBV11-2 and TRBJ2-3, with 8 bases identical to TRBD2. Per the germline V gene, CDR1 is SGHAT and CDR2 is FQNNGV. This CDR3 is built from 19 residues. Trimming cost V 4 bases and J 0 bases; bases outside gene matches: 15. As DNA, the CDR3 is TGTGCCAGCAGCTACTCCATCTCCCGACTAGCGTCTAGCACAGATACGCAGTATTTT. It codes for CASSYSISRLASSTDTQYF.

The chain couples TRBV15 to TRBJ1-3; D unresolved. This CDR3 has 17 residues. V was cut by 0 bases and J by 0 bases, with 12 bases left in between. From germline, CDR1 is LNHNV and CDR2 YYDKDF (reference sequence). The DNA for the CDR3 is TGTGCCACCAGCAGAGATCCCAGGCCGAGCTCTGGAAACACCATATATTTT. Its protein is CATSRDPRPSSGNTIYF.

The gene calls are TRBV5-1 and TRBJ1-2; D is perhaps TRBD1 (6 bases). V was cut by 6 bases and J by 5 bases, with 14 bases left in between. The CDR3 contains 13 residues. The germline CDR1 and CDR2 sequences are SGHRS and YFSETQ. The DNA of the CDR3 is TGCGCCAGCACTGAAGGGGGTTTGTATGGCTACACCTTC. It specifies CASTEGGLYGYTF. Together with reference TRBV5-1 and TRBJ1-2, the CDR3 gives the full variable domain: KAGVTQTPRYLIKTRGQQVTLSCSPISGHRSVSWYQQTPGQGLQFLFEYFSETQRNKGNFPGRFSGRQFSNSRSEMNVSTLELGDSALYLCASTEGGLYGYTFGSGTRLTVV.

V is TRBV30 and J is TRBJ2-7; D is ambiguous. The length of the CDR3 is 13 residues. Trimming left V 1 base short and J 7 bases short, with 14 bases between. Per germline, CDR1 GTSNPN and CDR2 SVGIG (reference sequence). The CDR3 here is CAWSGLYRYEQYF. The CDR3 nucleotides are TGTGCCTGGAGTGGTCTGTATCGGTATGAGCAGTACTTC.

The rearrangement uses TRBV5-4 and TRBJ1-3; 12 nucleotides match TRBD1. With V trimmed by 4 bases and J by 4 bases, 9 bases remained unmatched. Germline assignment: CDR1 SGHNT and CDR2 YYREEE (reference sequence). The CDR3 totals 17 residues. CDR3 coding DNA: TGTGCCAGCAGCGGTCCGGGGGACAGGGGGCGCGGAAACACCATATATTTT. Protein product: CASSGPGDRGRGNTIYF.

This clone came up once. V is TRBV30 and J is TRBJ2-3; possible D gene TRBD2, 8 bases. V lost 2 bases, J lost 1 base, and 16 bases lay in between. Per the germline V gene, CDR1 is GTSNPN and CDR2 is SVGIG (reference sequence). The CDR3 sequence is 16 residues long. Here the CDR3 reads CAWSRVSGTGTDTQYF. The CDR3 DNA follows: TGTGCCTGGAGTCGGGTTAGCGGGACAGGCACAGATACGCAGTATTTT.

The gene calls are TRBV28 and TRBJ1-5; 7 nucleotides line up with TRBD1. The trim removed 6 bases at V and 4 bases at J, leaving 9 bases unmatched. CDR3 length equals 15 residues. CDR1 is MDHEN and CDR2 is SYDVKM in the germline V gene. The CDR3 protein is CASSQGTASNQPQHF. The CDR3 bases are TGTGCCAGCAGCCAAGGGACAGCCTCTAATCAGCCCCAGCATTTT.

This chain uses TRBV5-4 with TRBJ2-3, with 9 positions matching TRBD1. The CDR3 consists of 15 residues. V shed 3 bases and J 3 bases; nucleotides not matched to a gene: 5. Per germline, CDR1 SGHNT and CDR2 YYREEE (reference sequence). DNA for the CDR3: TGTGCCAGCAGCTCCACAGGGGGCAGGACAGATACGCAGTATTTT. It translates to CASSSTGGRTDTQYF.

This clone was picked up a small number of times. The chain is built from TRBV19 and TRBJ1-5; D might be TRBD1 (5 bases). Germline lookup yields CDR1 LNHDA and CDR2 SQIVND (reference sequence). The CDR3 is 13 residues long. V dropped 6 bases and J dropped 4 bases, with 10 bases sitting between them. The CDR3 DNA sequence: TGTGCCAGTAGGGTACAGGTGAATCAGCCCCAGCATTTT. This codes for CASRVQVNQPQHF.

The rearrangement links TRBV10-2 to TRBJ2-1; 14 nucleotides match TRBD2. Germline CDR1 and CDR2: WSHSY and SAAADI. V was clipped by 2 bases and J by 9 bases; unmatched bases: 6. CDR3 length equals 16 residues. CDR3 region: CASSEERTSGRSEQFF. CDR3 coding DNA: TGCGCCAGCAGTGAGGAACGGACTAGCGGGAGGAGTGAGCAGTTCTTC.

This clone occurred a few times. The chain uses TRBV15 and TRBJ2-3, with a tentative D call TRBD1 (6 bases). V was shortened by 5 bases and J by 8 bases, with 17 bases between the two germline ends. Germline-derived CDR1 and CDR2 are LNHNV and YYDKDF (reference sequence). The CDR3 covers 14 residues. This CDR3 is CATSQGGMAGTQYF. The CDR3 region has the DNA TGTGCCACCAGCCAAGGGGGAATGGCGGGTACGCAGTATTTT.

Note on this clone: The same CDR3 arises from other DNA sequences in this sample as well. The chain uses TRBV19 and TRBJ2-7; 13 bases line up with TRBD2. Per the germline V gene, CDR1 is LNHDA and CDR2 is SQIVND (reference sequence). The CDR3 runs 14 residues. With 6 bases clipped from V and 4 bases from J, the junction kept 3 bases outside the gene matches. The CDR3 coding sequence is TGTGCCAGTAGCGGACTAGCGGGAGTATACGAGCAGTACTTC. This codes for CASSGLAGVYEQYF.

This sequence joins TRBV5-4 and TRBJ1-1, with 8 nucleotides matching TRBD1. CDR3 size: 16 residues. In germline, CDR1 is SGHNT, CDR2 YYREEE (reference sequence). J gave up 0 bases and V 4 bases, and 8 bases lay outside the gene matches. The CDR3 DNA reads as TGTGCCAGCAGCGCTTGGGGACAGGATTTGAACACTGAAGCTTTCTTT. Its translation is CASSAWGQDLNTEAFF.

This clone was seen a handful of times. V is TRBV2 and J is TRBJ1-5, with 7 bases aligning to TRBD1. Germline values: CDR1 SNHLY, CDR2 FYNNEI. The CDR3 has 14 residues. Trimming removed 6 bases from V and 6 bases from J; junction bases left unmatched: 8. In nucleotides, the CDR3 is TGTGCCAGCAGGGACAGGACAAGCGGTCAGCCCCAGCATTTT. This gives the protein CASRDRTSGQPQHF. Full variable domain (outside the CDR3, taken from reference TRBV2 and TRBJ1-5): EPEVTQTPSHQVTQMGQEVILRCVPISNHLYFYWYRQILGQKVEFLVSFYNNEISEKSEIFDDQFSVERPDGSNFTLKIRSTKLEDSAMYFCASRDRTSGQPQHFGDGTRLSIL.

This rearrangement joins TRBV2 to TRBJ1-2; tentatively, D is TRBD1 (5 bases). Trimming cost V 4 bases and J 8 bases, with 14 bases left between them. This CDR3 region has 13 residues. CDR1 and CDR2 (germline): SNHLY, FYNNEI. The DNA of the CDR3 is TGTGCCAGCAGTGTAGGGCCCGGGGGAGGCTACACCTTC. It is translated as CASSVGPGGGYTF.